A single sample gave rise to the 27 T cell receptor beta chains below, sequenced in a study of tumor-infiltrating lymphocytes in primary liver carcinoma. From about 0.5 ug of total RNA, TCR beta-specific cDNA was reverse-transcribed using a constant-region primer. Each TCR beta library was derived from three nested multiplex PCR rounds that employed slightly modified ARM-PCR. TRBV1-TRBV30 forward and Cbeta reverse primers drove the first two roughly 10-cycle rounds. TCRdb reprocessed the multiplex PCR reads via MiXCR and lists one record per CDR3 protein. This sample carries about 210,000 distinct CDR3 sequences, 65% of them seen once, and the ten largest clones take about 7.1%. Unsorted whole blood supplied the RNA, and germline DNA was extracted too. Specimen: peripheral blood. All receptors derive from a woman aged 55 to 70 with primary liver carcinoma and hepatitis B virus infection.

This chain uses TRBV29-1 with TRBJ2-3; no definite D call. Trimming removed 8 bases at V and 8 bases at J, with 14 bases between. The CDR3 consists of 11 residues. Germline loops: CDR1 SQVTM, CDR2 ANQGSEA. CDR3 in DNA: TGCAGCCCGCTAAGTCGGTGTACGCAGTATTTT. Translated, it gives CSPLSRCTQYF.

On this clonotype itself: One junction end does not reproduce the germline sequence, and a read error may be involved. The chain couples TRBV11-2 to TRBJ2-7; TRBD2 agrees at 8 bases. The J call may be faulty, since TRBJ2-1 better matches the DNA end. Per the germline V gene, CDR1 is SGHAT and CDR2 is FQNNGV. This CDR3 has 16 amino acids. This CDR3 reads CASSYGGGTSGSEQFF. CDR3 DNA sequence: TGTGCAAGCAGCTACGGCGGGGGGACCTCGGGAAGCGAGCAGTTCTTC.

This clonotype has a count of ten or more. This chain joins TRBV11-1 and TRBJ1-1; D unresolved. V lost 2 bases and J 4 bases, leaving 20 bases between the germline ends. The length of the CDR3 is 17 residues. CDR1 and CDR2 from the germline V gene are SGHAT and FQDESV (reference sequence). The CDR3 DNA sequence: TGTGCCAGCAGCTTATGGGCAACCAAAGATTGGAGCACTGAAGCTTTCTTT. Its translation is CASSLWATKDWSTEAFF. The full variable domain, its missing parts supplied by reference TRBV11-1 and TRBJ1-1, is EAEVAQSPRYKITEKSQAVAFWCDPISGHATLYWYRQILGQGPELLVQFQDESVVDDSQLPKDRFSAERLKGVDSTLKIQPAELGDSAMYLCASSLWATKDWSTEAFFGQGTRLTVV.

In its sample, this clonotype was seen many times. The CDR3 region is CASARDRGREQYF. DNA for the CDR3: TGTGCCAGCGCCAGGGACAGGGGGCGAGAGCAGTACTTC. V gene TRBV12-3 or TRBV12-4 combines with J gene TRBJ2-7, with TRBD1 identical over 12 bases. CDR3 size: 13 residues. Trimming took 8 bases from V and 7 from J; bases not matched to a gene: 6.

This chain connects TRBV28 to TRBJ1-5, with a possible D match to TRBD1 (5 bases). There are 12 residues in the CDR3. V shed 6 bases and J shed 7 bases, with 10 bases lying between them. Germline CDR1 MDHEN, CDR2 SYDVKM. CDR3 protein: CASSYRRQPQHF. CDR3 nucleotide sequence: TGTGCCAGCAGCTACAGGAGGCAGCCCCAGCATTTT.

In its sample, this clonotype was seen a few times. The chain has TRBV10-3 and TRBJ2-2; no reliable D call. The ends were cut back, 0 bases at V and 6 bases at J, with 5 bases in the middle. Germline-derived CDR1 and CDR2 are ENHRY and SYGVKD. The CDR3 is 13 amino acids. The CDR3 loop is CAISESVAGELFF. For the CDR3, the DNA is TGTGCCATCAGTGAGTCTGTAGCCGGGGAGCTGTTTTTT.

This clonotype was observed a single time. This could be a read error, since a much larger clone is one nucleotide away. The genes are TRBV6-6 and TRBJ2-5, with 13 positions matching TRBD2. Germline assignment: CDR1 MNHNY and CDR2 SVGAGI (reference sequence). There are 14 residues in the CDR3. The CDR3 DNA sequence: TGTGCCAGCAGCTGGACTAGCGGGAGTGAGACCAAGTACTTC. Translating it yields CASSWTSGSETKYF.

This clonotype was seen many times. The rearrangement links TRBV12-3 or TRBV12-4 to TRBJ1-1; perhaps TRBD1 as D (6 bases). CDR3 length equals 11 residues. Trimming took 6 bases from V and 10 from J, leaving 12 bases between them. CDR3 DNA sequence: TGTGCCAGCAGGACTAGGGGGGGAGCTTTCTTT. Amino acids: CASRTRGGAFF.

With respect to this clonotype: One end of the junction fails to match germline, which may point to a read error. J is TRBJ2-5 and V is TRBV29-1; 8 nucleotides match TRBD2. This CDR3 comprises 19 residues. Germline CDR1 SQVTM, CDR2 ANQGSEA. The CDR3 loop reads CSLEGRPLADLSFQETQYF. The DNA for the CDR3 is TGCAGCCTTGAAGGCCGCCCACTAGCGGACCTTTCATTCCAAGAGACCCAGTACTTC.

Worth noting for this clonotype: One base away lies a much larger clone, so this may be a sequencing read error. The V call is TRBV29-1, the J call TRBJ2-4, with D tentatively TRBD1 or TRBD2 (5 bases each). The CDR3 covers 15 residues. Germline V gene sequence: CDR1 SQVTM, CDR2 ANQGSEA. The CDR3 DNA follows: TGCAGCGTTGTGGTGGACACCCTAGCCAAAAACATTCATTACTTC. Its protein product is CSVVVDTLAKNIHYF.

In the case of this clonotype: The CDR3 does not close with the conserved phenylalanine or tryptophan, likely indicating a read error. The V call is TRBV7-9, the J call TRBJ2-7; a possible D gene is TRBD2 (5 bases). The CDR3 is made up of 17 amino acids. Germline CDR1 is SEHNR and CDR2 is FQNEAQ (reference sequence). Written as DNA, the CDR3 is TGTACCAGCAGCTTAGGAACCCCCGGGAAACCACCATACGAGCAGTACCTC. Translation gives CTSSLGTPGKPPYEQYL.

This clonotype was observed a single time. This chain links TRBV9 with TRBJ2-7; possibly TRBD2 for D (7 bases). Per germline, CDR1 SGDLS and CDR2 YYNGEE. Trimming shortened V by 0 bases and J by 6 bases, and 10 bases separated the two germline ends. The CDR3 sequence is 13 residues long. CDR3 residues: CASSVGGGAEQYF. The DNA for the CDR3 is TGTGCCAGCAGCGTAGGGGGGGGGGCCGAGCAGTACTTC.

The gene calls are TRBV11-3 and TRBJ1-1; D is unclear. There are 15 residues in the CDR3. The V end was cut by 1 base, the J end by 4 bases, with 13 bases between. The germline V gene has CDR1 SGHNT and CDR2 YENEEA. The CDR3 nucleotides read TGTGCCAGCAGCTTAGTAGGCAGGTGCGGCACTGAAGCTTTCTTT. Protein sequence: CASSLVGRCGTEAFF.

The chain recombines TRBV4-2 with TRBJ1-2; tentatively, D is TRBD1 (5 bases). The CDR3 has 16 residues. The V gene's germline CDR1 is LGHNA and CDR2 YNFKEQ. Trimming took off 10 bases at V and 2 bases at J, with 23 bases between the two ends. DNA of the CDR3: TGTGCCAACAACCAAGATGGGGCAGGGAGCAACTATGGCTACACCTTC. Amino acids: CANNQDGAGSNYGYTF.

This clonotype has more than one count but fewer than ten. At one of its ends the junction is not consistent with the germline gene, which may arise from a read error. J is TRBJ2-2 and V is TRBV6-5, with D hard to call. The CDR3 loop spans 17 amino acids. Per germline, CDR1 MNHEY and CDR2 SVGAGI. CDR3 loop: CVSSYSPPGMRTGELFF. The CDR3 coding sequence is TGTGTCAGCAGTTACTCCCCACCGGGTATGCGCACCGGGGAGCTGTTTTTT.

The J gene is TRBJ1-2, the V gene TRBV7-3, with D maybe TRBD1 (6 bases). Trimming shortened V by 0 bases and J by 4 bases, and 15 bases separated the two germline ends. The CDR3 runs 16 residues. The V gene's germline CDR1 is SGHTA and CDR2 FQGTGA. The CDR3 protein is CASSLTGGARGYGYTF. The CDR3, as DNA: TGTGCCAGCAGCTTAACGGGGGGGGCGCGCGGCTATGGCTACACCTTC.

A note on this clonotype: No conserved phenylalanine or tryptophan is present at the end of the CDR3, so a read error is the likely explanation. The DNA is omitted, as the CDR3 cannot be located on it reliably, and the CDR3 follows TCRdb's listing. The CDR3 protein is CDSSFTPLRSSYNEQFV. V and J are TRBV11-2 and TRBJ2-1. Looked up from germline, CDR1 is SGHAT and CDR2 is FQNNGV. The CDR3 region is 17 residues in length, termini included.

Of note for this clonotype: A much larger clonotype is one base distant, so this may be a read error. The rearrangement links TRBV30 to TRBJ2-5, with unresolved D. Germline assignment: CDR1 GTSNPN and CDR2 SVGIG (reference sequence). The CDR3 is 17 amino acids. Trimming removed 1 base at V and 4 bases at J, with 22 bases between. The CDR3 nucleotides are TGTGCCTGGAGTGCCCAAATAAAACTCGTCTTGGTAGAGACCCAGTACTTC. The encoded protein is CAWSAQIKLVLVETQYF.

This clonotype came up many times. The chain carries TRBV12-3 or TRBV12-4 and TRBJ2-3; D is tentatively TRBD1 or TRBD2 (5 bases each). The CDR3 totals 11 residues. V dropped 11 bases and J dropped 4 bases, with 10 bases sitting between them. The CDR3 region has the DNA TGTGCCGGGGGACGGGCAGATACGCAGTATTTT. As protein: CAGGRADTQYF.

As for this clonotype: A much larger clone differs by one base, so this may be a read error. The CDR3 DNA follows: TGTGCCAGCAGTTTCTCTGCCGCGACAGAAGCTATCTTT. It codes for CASSFSAATEAIF. The chain combines TRBV12-3 or TRBV12-4 with TRBJ1-1, with a weak D call TRBD1 (5 bases). The CDR3 covers 13 residues.

This clonotype has just a few counts. The V gene is TRBV4-1, the J gene TRBJ1-5; no reliable D call. The CDR3 runs to 15 residues. In germline, CDR1 is MGHRA, CDR2 YSYEKL. Trimming removed 5 bases at V and 7 bases at J, with 18 bases between. CDR3 coding DNA: TGCGCCAGCAGCACAGTTCAGGTAGCGGGGCAGCCCCAGCATTTT. The encoded protein is CASSTVQVAGQPQHF.

This clonotype was recorded once. A much larger clone is a single base away; this may be a read error. The chain joins TRBV12-3 or TRBV12-4 to TRBJ2-7; D gene uncertain. The CDR3 consists of 14 residues. V lost 3 bases and J lost 9, with 18 bases in between. DNA of the CDR3: TGTGCCAGCAGTTTGGCGGTAGCCCAACGCGCGCAGTACTTC. Protein: CASSLAVAQRAQYF.

As concerns this clonotype: The conserved phenylalanine or tryptophan is not found at the CDR3 terminus, so this likely reflects a read error. CDR3 region: CASAGGEQFL. DNA of the CDR3: TGTGCAAGCGCAGGCGGTGAGCAGTTCCTC. The chain uses TRBV12-3 or TRBV12-4 and TRBJ2-1; D unclear. This CDR3 region has 10 residues.

The count of this clonotype is one. A much larger clonotype is one base distant, so this may be a read error. Without the conserved terminal phenylalanine or tryptophan, this CDR3 likely stems from a read error. V is TRBV6-2 or TRBV6-3 and J is TRBJ2-1, with D unclear. The V end was cut by 8 bases, the J end by 7 bases, with 12 bases between. The CDR3 has 12 residues. CDR1 is MNHEY and CDR2 is SVGEGT in the germline V gene. This chain's CDR3 is CASGEQNNEQFS. CDR3 in DNA: TGTGCCAGCGGGGAACAGAATAATGAGCAGTTCTCC.

V and J are TRBV18 and TRBJ1-2; D gene ambiguous. V was clipped by 2 bases and J by 0 bases, with 10 bases between them. CDR1 KGHSH and CDR2 LQKENI come from the germline V gene. The CDR3 length is 15 residues. CDR3 amino acids: CASSPGQASNYGYTF. The CDR3 DNA reads as TGTGCCAGCTCACCAGGGCAGGCTTCTAACTATGGCTACACCTTC.

On this clonotype itself: In this CDR3 the conserved last residue, phenylalanine or tryptophan, is missing, so a read error is likely. CDR3 sequence (DNA): TGTGCCAGCAGTCGGACAGTGATTGATGACTACACCATC. Translation: CASSRTVIDDYTI. The genes are TRBV28 and TRBJ1-2; maybe TRBD1 (6 bases). The CDR3 runs to 13 residues. Germline V gene sequence: CDR1 MDHEN, CDR2 SYDVKM. Trimming removed 5 bases from V and 10 bases from J, with 17 bases in between.

The chain combines TRBV11-2 with TRBJ2-3, with 11 bases matching TRBD2. The CDR3 extends over 17 amino acids. CDR1 and CDR2 from the germline V gene are SGHAT and FQNNGV. The V gene end was trimmed by 1 base and the J gene end by 0 bases; junction bases not matched to a gene: 3. The CDR3 loop reads CASSLAGLAASTDTQYF. The DNA for the CDR3 is TGTGCCAGCAGCTTAGCGGGACTAGCGGCTAGCACAGATACGCAGTATTTT.